The T cell receptor beta chain described here comes from a study of blood T cell repertoires in COVID-19. As for the study in general: The study drew acute and convalescent COVID-19 samples from the United States, Italy and Spain.

Profiling relied on immunoSEQ multiplex PCR, and the TCRdb table lists in-frame clones only, not all of them. This sample carries 200,000 to 250,000 clones, 86% of them seen once, and the ten largest clones take 2% to 2.5%. Deletions cut 5 bases from V and 0 bases from J, with 8 bases between. Germline CDR1 LNHDA, CDR2 SQIVND (reference sequence). The CDR3 contains 14 residues. The sample comprised peripheral blood. This chain links TRBV19 with TRBJ1-5; D is uncertain. This TCR derives from a woman aged 45-65 years with acute or convalescent COVID-19. In DNA, the CDR3 is TGTGCCAGTAGTTGGAGAAATAGCAATCAGCCCCAGCATTTT. It codes for CASSWRNSNQPQHF.